Following are 12 T cell receptor beta chains from one sample sequenced in a study of T cells in Graves' hyperthyroidism and ophthalmopathy. TCR beta CDR3 regions were amplified from RNA transcripts. An initial round of RT-PCR targeting the TCR CDR3 relied on the HTBI primer set. TCRdb re-derived calls from the multiplex PCR reads in MiXCR, one entry per CDR3 protein. The table lists around 480,000 distinct CDR3 sequences, approximately 15% of them singletons. Input material: blood. Receptor source: a young woman with Graves' hyperthyroidism.

The chain carries TRBV18 and TRBJ1-1, with 12 positions matching TRBD1. The CDR3 length is 17 residues. CDR1 is KGHSH and CDR2 is LQKENI in the germline V gene. V lost 5 bases to trimming and J lost 3 bases; unmatched junction nucleotides: 10. The CDR3 reads CASSRSGTGGADTEAFF. CDR3 DNA: TGTGCCAGCTCAAGATCCGGGACAGGGGGCGCGGACACTGAAGCTTTCTTT.

The table lists this clonotype with many counts. The V and J genes are TRBV19 and TRBJ2-7, with a weak D call TRBD1 (6 bases). This CDR3 spans 15 amino acids. V was shortened by 3 bases and J by 3 bases, with 15 bases between the two germline ends. Germline lookup yields CDR1 LNHDA and CDR2 SQIVND (reference sequence). The CDR3 sequence is CASSIGQGSLYEQYF. The CDR3 region has the DNA TGTGCCAGTAGTATCGGGCAGGGGTCCCTCTACGAGCAGTACTTC.

This clonotype was detected many times. V gene TRBV2 combines with J gene TRBJ2-7; D unclear. V was clipped by 7 bases and J by 9 bases, with 13 bases between them. This CDR3 has 11 amino acids. Looked up from germline, CDR1 is SNHLY and CDR2 is FYNNEI. CDR3 nucleotides: TGTGCCAGCACCCGCTCAGGCGGGCAGTACGTC. This gives the protein CASTRSGGQYV.

J is TRBJ2-1 and V is TRBV24-1, with TRBD1 matching 10 bases. From germline, CDR1 is KGHDR and CDR2 SFDVKD. V was clipped by 1 base and J by 4 bases; unmatched bases: 6. This CDR3 comprises 17 residues. The CDR3, as DNA: TGTGCCACCAGTGATTTCGGCGGGGACAGGGGATACAATGAGCAGTTCTTC. This gives the protein CATSDFGGDRGYNEQFF.

Only a few counts were recorded for this clonotype. J is TRBJ2-1 and V is TRBV20-1; 12 bases are shared with TRBD2. Germline assignment: CDR1 DFQATT and CDR2 SNEGSKA (reference sequence). With V trimmed by 4 bases and J by 3 bases, 16 bases remained unmatched. The CDR3 is 19 amino acids. The CDR3 DNA is TGCAGTGCTACGACGACTAGCGGGAGTTCCCACGTCATCTACAATGAGCAGTTCTTC. It codes for CSATTTSGSSHVIYNEQFF.

About this clonotype itself: Relative to the germline gene, one junction end is altered; a read error may explain this. The J gene is TRBJ1-4, the V gene TRBV10-3; D is ambiguous. The length of the CDR3 is 16 residues. The germline gives CDR1 ENHRY, CDR2 SYGVKD. Written as DNA, the CDR3 is TGTGCCAGCAGTTCCGAGGGTGGGCAGGTTAATGAAAAACTGTTTTTT. Translating it yields CASSSEGGQVNEKLFF.

The CDR3 loop is CAWSPKQASNEKLFF. In DNA, the CDR3 is TGTGCCTGGAGCCCCAAACAGGCATCTAATGAAAAACTGTTTTTT. V usage is TRBV30 and J usage is TRBJ1-4; D perhaps matches TRBD1 (5 bases). In germline, CDR1 is GTSNPN, CDR2 SVGIG (reference sequence). V lost 3 bases to trimming and J lost 3 bases, with 14 bases between them. The CDR3 has 15 residues.

This clonotype was seen repeatedly, ten times or more. J is TRBJ2-3 and V is TRBV11-2, with TRBD1 as a possible D gene (5 bases). The V gene lost 4 bases and the J gene lost 5 bases, with 13 bases spanning the gap. The CDR3 runs 14 residues. The germline V gene encodes CDR1 SGHAT and CDR2 FQNNGV. The CDR3 nucleotides are TGTGCCAGCAGCTCCCCAAGGGGAATAGATACGCAGTATTTT. Protein product: CASSSPRGIDTQYF.

This clonotype has a count of ten or more. V is TRBV12-5 and J is TRBJ2-7; a possible D gene is TRBD2 (6 bases). The germline gives CDR1 LGHNT, CDR2 FRNRAP. The CDR3 is 16 residues long. V lost 0 bases and J lost 7, with 19 bases in between. The CDR3, as DNA: TGTGCTAGTGGTTTGGTTTCGGGCGGGATTATTTGGGAGCAGTACTTC. Encoded protein: CASGLVSGGIIWEQYF.

In the case of this clonotype: Given a much more abundant clone one base away, this may be a read error. The gene calls are TRBV6-5 and TRBJ2-1, with 11 bases that match TRBD2. CDR3 length equals 17 residues. Looked up from germline, CDR1 is MNHEY and CDR2 is SVGAGI. J was trimmed by 3 bases and V by 0 bases; bases with no gene match: 4. In DNA, the CDR3 is TGTGCCAGCAGTTACTCGCCGACTAGCGGGATCTACAATGAGCAGTTCTTC. It specifies CASSYSPTSGIYNEQFF.

This clonotype has a handful of counts. The chain employs TRBV6-1 and TRBJ2-5; TRBD2 aligns across 7 bases. Trimming took 7 bases from V and 5 from J; bases not matched to a gene: 13. The germline gives CDR1 MNHNS, CDR2 SASEGT. The CDR3 length is 15 residues. In DNA form, the CDR3 reads TGTGCCAGCACTTCTGCTGGGGGGGGAGAGGAGACCCAGTACTTC. Translating it yields CASTSAGGGEETQYF.

The rearrangement links TRBV10-3 to TRBJ2-7, with 7 positions matching TRBD2. The CDR3 totals 13 residues. Germline lookup yields CDR1 ENHRY and CDR2 SYGVKD. V dropped 6 bases and J dropped 5; count of bases not matched to a gene: 7. CDR3 DNA: TGTGCCATCAGCAGGACTAGTAACGACGAGCAGTACGTC. It translates to CAISRTSNDEQYV.